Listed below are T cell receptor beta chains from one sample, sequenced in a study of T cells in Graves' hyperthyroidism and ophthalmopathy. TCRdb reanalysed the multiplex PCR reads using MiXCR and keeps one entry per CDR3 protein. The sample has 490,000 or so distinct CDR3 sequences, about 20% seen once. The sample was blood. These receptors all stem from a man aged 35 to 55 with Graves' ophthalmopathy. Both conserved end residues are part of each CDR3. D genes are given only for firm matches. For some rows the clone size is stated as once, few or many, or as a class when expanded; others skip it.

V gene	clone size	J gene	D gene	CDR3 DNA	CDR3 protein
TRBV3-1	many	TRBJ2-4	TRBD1	TGTGCCAGCAGCTTTACAGGGGGAAGAAACATTCAGTACTTC	CASSFTGGRNIQYF
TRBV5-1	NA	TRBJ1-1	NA	TGCGCCAGCAGCCTTGACACCATGAACACTGAAGCTTTCTTT	CASSLDTMNTEAFF
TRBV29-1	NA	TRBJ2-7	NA	TGCAGCGTTGTAGGTGTTTCCTACGAGCAGTACTTC	CSVVGVSYEQYF
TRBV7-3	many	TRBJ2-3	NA	TGTGCCAGCAGCTTAAAAACAGTGGCCAGTACCCCAGATACGCAGTATTTT	CASSLKTVASTPDTQYF
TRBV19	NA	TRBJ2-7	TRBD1	TGTGCCAGTAGTATTCAGGCAGGGGGAACCTACGAGCAGTACTTC	CASSIQAGGTYEQYF
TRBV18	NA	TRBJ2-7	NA	TGTGCCAGCTCGAGAGGGGCAGGGAGCAACGAGCAGTACTTC	CASSRGAGSNEQYF
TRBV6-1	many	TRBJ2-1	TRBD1	TGTGCCAGCAGTTACGATGGACAGGCCCGGAATTACAATGAGCAGTTCTTC	CASSYDGQARNYNEQFF
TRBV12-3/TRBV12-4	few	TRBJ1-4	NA	TGTGCCAGCAGCTCTCAGGGGTCCAATGAAAAACTGTTTTTT	CASSSQGSNEKLFF
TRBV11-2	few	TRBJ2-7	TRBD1	TGTGCCAGCAGCTTAGGAGTGGGACAGCAATTGGGGGAGCAGTACTTC	CASSLGVGQQLGEQYF
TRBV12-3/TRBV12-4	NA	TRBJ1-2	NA	TGTGCCAGCAGTTTAATAGGGGTACTTGGCTACACCTTC	CASSLIGVLGYTF
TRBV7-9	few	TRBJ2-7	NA	TGTGCCAGCAGCATTAGTAATAACGCTTACGAGCAGTACTTC	CASSISNNAYEQYF
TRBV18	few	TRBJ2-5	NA	TGTGCCAGCTCATTTTATGGGGAAGAGACCCAGTACTTC	CASSFYGEETQYF
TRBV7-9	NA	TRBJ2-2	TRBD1	TGTGCCAGCAGTTTCCAGCTGGGGACAGGGACCGGGGAGCTGTTTTTT	CASSFQLGTGTGELFF
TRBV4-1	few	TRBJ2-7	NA	TGCGCCAGCAGCGGTCTCAGATCCTACGAGCAGTACTTC	CASSGLRSYEQYF
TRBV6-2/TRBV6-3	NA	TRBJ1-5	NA	TGTGCCAGCAGTTACGGACAGAGTTATCAGCCCCAGCATTTT	CASSYGQSYQPQHF
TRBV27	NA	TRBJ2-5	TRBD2	TGTGCCAGCAGTCCTGCGGGGGACCAAGAGACCCAGTACTTC	CASSPAGDQETQYF
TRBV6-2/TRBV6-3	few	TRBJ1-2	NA	TGTGCCAGCAGTCCAACGGAAATGATGGCCCGGTATGGCTACACCTTC	CASSPTEMMARYGYTF
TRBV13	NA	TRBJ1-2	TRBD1	TGTGCCAGCAGCGCAGGGACCGGGACAGGGATCTATGGCTACACCTTC	CASSAGTGTGIYGYTF
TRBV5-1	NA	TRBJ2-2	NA	TGCGCCAGCAGCCGAAGGGACCCTCCGAACACCGGGGAGCTGTTTTTT	CASSRRDPPNTGELFF
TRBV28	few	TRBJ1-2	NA	TGTGCCAGCAGGGTGGGCGGGGGGCGAGATGGCTACACCTTC	CASRVGGGRDGYTF
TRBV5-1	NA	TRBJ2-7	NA	TGCGCCAGCAGCGGGCATCCCCAGTGGGAGCAGTACTTC	CASSGHPQWEQYF
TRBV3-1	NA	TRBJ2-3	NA	TGTGACAGCAGCCAAGTCCCCCCAGATACGCAGTATTTT	CDSSQVPPDTQYF
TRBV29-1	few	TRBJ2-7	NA	TGCAGCATCACCGGCGCTTTCGAGCAGTACTTC	CSITGAFEQYF
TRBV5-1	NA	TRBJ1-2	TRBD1	TGCGCCAGCAGTTTGATAGGGGGCTCCCCCGACTATGGCTACACCTTC	CASSLIGGSPDYGYTF
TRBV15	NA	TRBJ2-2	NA	TGTGCCACCAGCAGAGACAGGACCCCCACTTTGAACACCGGGGAGCTGTTTTTT	CATSRDRTPTLNTGELFF
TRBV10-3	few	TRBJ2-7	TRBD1	TGTGCCATCAGTGAAGACAGGGGTTATGGGCAGTACTTC	CAISEDRGYGQYF
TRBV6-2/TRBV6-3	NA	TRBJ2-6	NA	TGTGCCAGCAGATCTAGACAGTTCCTGAGCTCTGGGGCCAACGTCCTGACTTTC	CASRSRQFLSSGANVLTF
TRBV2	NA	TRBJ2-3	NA	TGTGCCAGCAGCCGGCCAGGGCAAGATACGCAGTATTTT	CASSRPGQDTQYF
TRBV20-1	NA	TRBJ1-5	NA	TGCAGTGCTAGAGCCCGGGACCTCATTGATCAGCCCCAGCATTTT	CSARARDLIDQPQHF
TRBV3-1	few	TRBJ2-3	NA	TGTGCCAGCAGCCCACCTGGAGCTGGGTCAGATACGCAGTATTTT	CASSPPGAGSDTQYF
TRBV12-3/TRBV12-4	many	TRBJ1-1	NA	TGTGCCAGCAGTCTCAACAGGGCCCTCACTGAAGCTTTCTTT	CASSLNRALTEAFF
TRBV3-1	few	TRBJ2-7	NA	TGTGCCAGCAGCCCTAGGACAGAATATTACGAGCAGTACTTC	CASSPRTEYYEQYF
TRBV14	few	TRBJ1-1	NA	TGTGCCAGCAGCCAAGATTTGACCGCTGAAGCTTTCTTT	CASSQDLTAEAFF
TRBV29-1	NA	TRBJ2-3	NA	TGCAGCGTAGAACTACTAGCAGCGGATACGCAGTATTTT	CSVELLAADTQYF
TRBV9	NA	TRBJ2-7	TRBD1	TGTGCCAGCAGCGAGACAGGGGCGCGGGTCGAGCAGTACTTC	CASSETGARVEQYF
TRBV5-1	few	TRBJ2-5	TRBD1	TGCGCCAGCAGCTTCGCCAGACAGGGGGCAGAGACCCAGTACTTC	CASSFARQGAETQYF
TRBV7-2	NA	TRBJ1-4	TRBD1	TGTGCCAGCAGCGAGGACAGGGGCGCGAATGAAAAACTGTTTTTT	CASSEDRGANEKLFF
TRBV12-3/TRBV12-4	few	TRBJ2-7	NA	TGTGCCAGCAGTTCCCAGGGGGGAAACTACGAGCAGTACTTC	CASSSQGGNYEQYF
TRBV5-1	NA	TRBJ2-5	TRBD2	TGCGCCAGCAGCCGCGCGGGACTAGCGCAAGAGACCCAGTACTTC	CASSRAGLAQETQYF
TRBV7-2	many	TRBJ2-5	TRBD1	TGTGCCAGCAGCTTAGCGCAGGGGGCCACCCAAGAGACCCAGTACTTC	CASSLAQGATQETQYF
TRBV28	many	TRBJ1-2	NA	TGTGCCAGCAGTTTAGGGACGGCCAGTGGCTACACCTTC	CASSLGTASGYTF
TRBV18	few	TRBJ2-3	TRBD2	TGTGCCAGCTCACTCCGCGCCCCTAGCGGGGGTAGCACAGATACGCAGTATTTT	CASSLRAPSGGSTDTQYF
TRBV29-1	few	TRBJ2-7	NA	TGCAGCGTTGGTGGGCCATCCTACGAGCAGTACTTC	CSVGGPSYEQYF
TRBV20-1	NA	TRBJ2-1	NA	TGCAGTGCTAGAGATCGAGGGCCTGAGCAGTTCTTC	CSARDRGPEQFF
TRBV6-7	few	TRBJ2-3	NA	TGTGCCAGCAGTTACCCCGGGAATCATACGCAGTATTTT	CASSYPGNHTQYF
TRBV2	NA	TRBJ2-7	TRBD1	TGTGCCAGCAGTCTACAGGGGGCTGACTCCTACGAGCAGTACTTC	CASSLQGADSYEQYF
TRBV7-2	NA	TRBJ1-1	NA	TGTGCCAGCAGCTTACTCGGGTTTGAAGCTTTCTTT	CASSLLGFEAFF
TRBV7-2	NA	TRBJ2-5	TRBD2	TGTGCCAGCAGCTTCCCCGGGACTAGCGGGACGGGTTGGGAGACCCAGTACTTC	CASSFPGTSGTGWETQYF